The present entry profiles one T cell receptor beta chain with its context. These data are taken from a study of blood T cell repertoires in COVID-19. Study-wide background: Some COVID-19 samples were acute and others convalescent; all came from the United States, Italy and Spain.

TCRdb keeps only in-frame clones here, not all; method: immunoSEQ multiplex PCR. This table has about 23,000 clones, roughly 94% appearing once. The CDR3 covers 16 residues. Per the germline V gene, CDR1 is LGHDT and CDR2 is YNNKEL (reference sequence). The V and J ends lost 4 bases and 8 bases, in that order; junction bases with no gene match: 9. The chain combines TRBV3-1 (or the pseudogene TRBV3-2) with TRBJ2-1; 12 bases align to TRBD2. The sample taken for sequencing was peripheral blood. The TCR comes from a woman in her forties or fifties with active COVID-19. CDR3 region: CASSLRTSGIGDEQFF. In DNA, the CDR3 is TGTGCCAGCAGCCTCAGGACTAGCGGGATTGGGGATGAGCAGTTCTTC.